A selection of T cell receptor beta chains follows, all from one sample in a study of blood T cell repertoires in COVID-19. Method: immunoSEQ multiplex PCR; TCRdb's copy keeps in-frame clones and lacks some. The sample has more than 55,000 clones, around 93% seen once. Sequencing input: peripheral blood. The receptor set was obtained from a man aged 50-59 years with active COVID-19. CDR3s include the opening cysteine and the closing phenylalanine or tryptophan. Fields, in order: D gene, clone size, V gene, J gene, CDR3 DNA, CDR3 protein. A D gene is named only where the DNA matches it firmly. Expanded clones are given a class, and other clones once, few, many or no size at all.

d_gene: NA
abundance: NA
v_gene: TRBV7-3
j_gene: TRBJ2-2
CDR3nt: TGTGCCAGCAGGTCTTCAGGGAACACCGGGGAGCTGTTTTTT
CDR3aa: CASRSSGNTGELFF

d_gene: NA
abundance: NA
v_gene: TRBV28
j_gene: TRBJ1-2
CDR3nt: TGTGCCAGCAGCCTTACCCGGGGGGACTTATTCGGCTACACCTTC
CDR3aa: CASSLTRGDLFGYTF

d_gene: NA
abundance: NA
v_gene: TRBV4-1
j_gene: TRBJ1-2
CDR3nt: TGCGCCAGCAGCCAAGATTTCGCGGTGCACTATGGCTACACCTTC
CDR3aa: CASSQDFAVHYGYTF

d_gene: TRBD1
abundance: NA
v_gene: TRBV6-9
j_gene: TRBJ2-3
CDR3nt: TGTGCCAGCAGCCTCCCGGGACAGGGTCATAATACGCAGTATTTT
CDR3aa: CASSLPGQGHNTQYF

d_gene: TRBD2
abundance: NA
v_gene: TRBV3-1/TRBV3-2
j_gene: TRBJ2-1
CDR3nt: TGTGCCAGCAGCCAAGTGGGGCGGGGGGGCGCGAGTGAGCAGTTCTTC
CDR3aa: CASSQVGRGGASEQFF

d_gene: NA
abundance: NA
v_gene: TRBV4-1
j_gene: TRBJ2-7
CDR3nt: TGCGCCAGCAGCCGGCAGGGTACGACCCTCCACGAGCAGTACTTC
CDR3aa: CASSRQGTTLHEQYF

d_gene: NA
abundance: NA
v_gene: TRBV12-5
j_gene: TRBJ2-3
CDR3nt: TGTGCTAGTGGTTCGGGATTAGGGGGTCTTTCTTTCACAGATACGCAGTATTTT
CDR3aa: CASGSGLGGLSFTDTQYF

d_gene: TRBD2
abundance: NA
v_gene: TRBV7-3
j_gene: TRBJ2-3
CDR3nt: TGTGCCAGCAGATTCTCCGGGACTAGCGCCACAGATACGCAGTATTTT
CDR3aa: CASRFSGTSATDTQYF

d_gene: TRBD1
abundance: few
v_gene: TRBV2
j_gene: TRBJ1-6
CDR3nt: TGTGCCAGCAGTGAAGAGACAGGGAGCTCACCCCTCCACTTT
CDR3aa: CASSEETGSSPLHF

d_gene: TRBD2
abundance: NA
v_gene: TRBV5-4
j_gene: TRBJ2-3
CDR3nt: TGTGCCAGCAGCTTGAAACTAGCGGGGGGCACAGATACGCAGTATTTT
CDR3aa: CASSLKLAGGTDTQYF

d_gene: TRBD2
abundance: NA
v_gene: TRBV5-1
j_gene: TRBJ2-5
CDR3nt: TGCGCCAGCCAGACTAGCGGGGCAGAGACCCAGTACTTC
CDR3aa: CASQTSGAETQYF

d_gene: TRBD2
abundance: once
v_gene: TRBV5-6
j_gene: TRBJ2-1
CDR3nt: TGTGCCAGCAACCCGCGGGGGGCCGTATACAATGAGCAGTTCTTC
CDR3aa: CASNPRGAVYNEQFF

d_gene: NA
abundance: NA
v_gene: TRBV18
j_gene: TRBJ1-1
CDR3nt: TGTGCCAGCTCACCACCGGGGAGGTTCCCGAACACTGAAGCTTTCTTT
CDR3aa: CASSPPGRFPNTEAFF

d_gene: TRBD2
abundance: NA
v_gene: TRBV4-3
j_gene: TRBJ2-1
CDR3nt: TGCGCCAGCAGCCGAGCGCTAGCGGTTGAGCAGTTCTTC
CDR3aa: CASSRALAVEQFF

d_gene: NA
abundance: NA
v_gene: TRBV9
j_gene: TRBJ2-7
CDR3nt: TGTGCCAGCAGCGTAGGTGTATTCTACGAGCAGTACTTC
CDR3aa: CASSVGVFYEQYF

d_gene: NA
abundance: NA
v_gene: TRBV7-2
j_gene: TRBJ2-2
CDR3nt: TGTGCCAGCAGCCAAGTCCGAACGGGGGTCACCGGGGAGCTGTTTTTT
CDR3aa: CASSQVRTGVTGELFF

d_gene: TRBD1
abundance: NA
v_gene: TRBV7-3
j_gene: TRBJ2-5
CDR3nt: TGTGCCAGCAGCCGTGGGACAGAAGAGACCCAGTACTTC
CDR3aa: CASSRGTEETQYF

d_gene: NA
abundance: NA
v_gene: TRBV5-5
j_gene: TRBJ2-1
CDR3nt: TGTGCCAGCAGCTTGGTTGGGGGCAGGAATGAGCAGTTCTTC
CDR3aa: CASSLVGGRNEQFF

d_gene: NA
abundance: NA
v_gene: TRBV7-2
j_gene: TRBJ1-3
CDR3nt: TGTGCCAGCAGCTTGAATCCCCCCAGGGCTGGAAACACCATATATTTT
CDR3aa: CASSLNPPRAGNTIYF

d_gene: NA
abundance: NA
v_gene: TRBV3-1/TRBV3-2
j_gene: TRBJ2-1
CDR3nt: TGTGCCAGCAGCCAAGTTGCGGCCTCCTACAATGAGCAGTTCTTC
CDR3aa: CASSQVAASYNEQFF

d_gene: TRBD1
abundance: NA
v_gene: TRBV7-9
j_gene: TRBJ1-2
CDR3nt: TGTGCCAGCAGCGCGGGACAGGGGGATTACTATGGCTACACCTTC
CDR3aa: CASSAGQGDYYGYTF

d_gene: TRBD2
abundance: NA
v_gene: TRBV5-1
j_gene: TRBJ2-7
CDR3nt: TGCGCCAGCAGCACCTTTTTAGCGGGAGGGTCCGAGCAGTACTTC
CDR3aa: CASSTFLAGGSEQYF

d_gene: NA
abundance: NA
v_gene: TRBV9
j_gene: TRBJ1-3
CDR3nt: TGTGCCAGCAGCCCAAACCCGTCGGGGTCTGGAAACACCATATATTTT
CDR3aa: CASSPNPSGSGNTIYF

d_gene: TRBD1
abundance: NA
v_gene: TRBV29-1
j_gene: TRBJ1-4
CDR3nt: TGCAGCGTCGGACAGGGGAATGAAAAACTGTTTTTT
CDR3aa: CSVGQGNEKLFF

d_gene: NA
abundance: NA
v_gene: TRBV19
j_gene: TRBJ1-5
CDR3nt: TGTGCCAGTAGTATTATTGAGAATCAGCCCCAGCATTTT
CDR3aa: CASSIIENQPQHF

d_gene: TRBD1
abundance: NA
v_gene: TRBV3-1/TRBV3-2
j_gene: TRBJ1-1
CDR3nt: TGTGCCAGCAGCCAAAGGACAGGGGAAACTGAAGCTTTCTTT
CDR3aa: CASSQRTGETEAFF

d_gene: TRBD1
abundance: NA
v_gene: TRBV10-3
j_gene: TRBJ2-3
CDR3nt: TGTGCCATCAGCTATAAAGACACCGGGACAGCGAACACAGATACGCAGTATTTT
CDR3aa: CAISYKDTGTANTDTQYF

d_gene: NA
abundance: NA
v_gene: TRBV27
j_gene: TRBJ1-6
CDR3nt: TGTGCCAGCTCCCTAAGCTCCTATAATTCACCCCTCCACTTT
CDR3aa: CASSLSSYNSPLHF

d_gene: NA
abundance: NA
v_gene: TRBV7-2
j_gene: TRBJ2-3
CDR3nt: TGTGCCAGCAGCCTAGGGCTAGCCGATACGCAGTATTTT
CDR3aa: CASSLGLADTQYF

d_gene: TRBD2
abundance: NA
v_gene: TRBV5-4
j_gene: TRBJ2-2
CDR3nt: TGTGCCAGCAGCTTGGAGGCGGGGGAAAACACCGGGGAGCTGTTTTTT
CDR3aa: CASSLEAGENTGELFF

d_gene: NA
abundance: few
v_gene: TRBV19
j_gene: TRBJ2-7
CDR3nt: TGTGCCAGTAGCTTCTGCCGCAGGACACCGAGCTCCTACGAGCAGTACTTC
CDR3aa: CASSFCRRTPSSYEQYF

d_gene: NA
abundance: NA
v_gene: TRBV7-3
j_gene: TRBJ2-1
CDR3nt: TGTGCCAGCAGCTCATCTAGGGAGGCTGAGCAGTTCTTC
CDR3aa: CASSSSREAEQFF

d_gene: NA
abundance: NA
v_gene: TRBV27
j_gene: TRBJ1-5
CDR3nt: TGTGCCAGCAGTTTATTCGGCCAGGTCGCCAATCAGCCCCAGCATTTT
CDR3aa: CASSLFGQVANQPQHF

d_gene: NA
abundance: NA
v_gene: TRBV12-5
j_gene: TRBJ1-2
CDR3nt: TGTGCTAGTGGCCGGCCTGACGGGGATGGCTACACCTTC
CDR3aa: CASGRPDGDGYTF

d_gene: NA
abundance: NA
v_gene: TRBV20-1
j_gene: TRBJ1-1
CDR3nt: TGCAGTGCTAGTCTAGGCAATATGAACACTGAAGCTTTCTTT
CDR3aa: CSASLGNMNTEAFF

d_gene: NA
abundance: NA
v_gene: TRBV28
j_gene: TRBJ1-4
CDR3nt: TGTGCCAGCTCCGCCTACCAGGCTAATGAAAAACTGTTTTTT
CDR3aa: CASSAYQANEKLFF

d_gene: TRBD2
abundance: NA
v_gene: TRBV3-1/TRBV3-2
j_gene: TRBJ2-7
CDR3nt: TGTGCCAGCAGCCTAGCGGGAGGCGAGCAGTACTTC
CDR3aa: CASSLAGGEQYF

d_gene: TRBD2
abundance: NA
v_gene: TRBV11-3
j_gene: TRBJ2-5
CDR3nt: TGTGCCAGCAGCTGGGGGACTAGCGGGGGAAAAGAGACCCAGTACTTC
CDR3aa: CASSWGTSGGKETQYF

d_gene: TRBD1
abundance: NA
v_gene: TRBV11-1
j_gene: TRBJ2-7
CDR3nt: TGTGCCAGCAGCCCGAGACAGGGGGCAGGCGAGCAGTACTTC
CDR3aa: CASSPRQGAGEQYF

d_gene: NA
abundance: few
v_gene: TRBV6-5
j_gene: TRBJ1-2
CDR3nt: TGTGCCAGCAGTTACTCGGGACTGAGCTATGGCTACACCTTC
CDR3aa: CASSYSGLSYGYTF